Below are 5 T cell receptor beta chains sequenced from a single sample in a study of blood T cell repertoires in COVID-19. Sequencing was performed with immunoSEQ multiplex PCR; in TCRdb, only in-frame clones are kept and a portion is missing. The table records approximately 35,000 clones, 87% of them present only once. Input material: peripheral blood. These receptors all come from a human donor in a cohort sampled during active COVID-19.

The sample holds a few counts of this clone. V usage is TRBV19 and J usage is TRBJ2-4; 8 nucleotides line up with TRBD1. The CDR3 extends over 16 amino acids. The trim removed 7 bases at V and 8 bases at J, leaving 16 bases unmatched. CDR1 is LNHDA and CDR2 is SQIVND in the germline V gene (reference sequence). The CDR3 DNA follows: TGTGCCAGTACTACCTCCTCCGGGACAGGAGGAGACATTCAGTACTTC. It encodes CASTTSSGTGGDIQYF.

The genes are TRBV4-3 and TRBJ2-3, with 10 bases that match TRBD1. This CDR3 region has 17 residues. V lost 0 bases to trimming and J lost 7 bases; unmatched junction nucleotides: 10. Germline V gene lookup returns CDR1 LGHNA and CDR2 YSLEER. The CDR3: CASSQDVGQGVDNTQYF. The CDR3 DNA follows: TGCGCCAGCAGCCAAGATGTAGGACAGGGGGTTGATAATACGCAGTATTTT.

This chain links TRBV6-6 with TRBJ2-1; no clear D. The length of the CDR3 is 20 residues. Trimming stripped 5 bases from V and 5 bases from J, with 31 bases between. Germline values: CDR1 MNHNY, CDR2 SVGAGI (reference sequence). The chain's CDR3 is CASSHPLKVAMESYNNEQFF. The CDR3 DNA is TGTGCCAGCAGTCACCCCCTCAAAGTCGCTATGGAGTCGTATAACAATGAGCAGTTCTTC.

This sequence joins TRBV7-2 and TRBJ2-2, with 7 positions matching TRBD2. This CDR3 has 16 amino acids. The germline gives CDR1 SGHTA, CDR2 FQGNSA. Trimming removed 2 bases from V and 4 bases from J; junction bases left unmatched: 7. For the CDR3, the DNA is TGTGCCAGCAGCTTAAGGAGCGGGGCTGGCACCGGGGAGCTGTTTTTT. Amino acids: CASSLRSGAGTGELFF.

V is TRBV19 and J is TRBJ2-7; maybe TRBD2 (5 bases). This CDR3 contains 13 residues. The germline V gene has CDR1 LNHDA and CDR2 SQIVND (reference sequence). Trimming left V 11 bases short and J 1 base short, with 15 bases between. The CDR3 is CALVRTPSYEQYF. In nucleotides, the CDR3 is TGTGCCCTCGTGAGGACTCCTTCCTACGAGCAGTACTTC.